This entry concerns a single T cell receptor beta chain. In the original analysis: Cell counts per sample came from amplifying reference gene primers. TCRdb's table, derived via immunoSEQ multiplex PCR, lists solely in-frame clones and lacks some. Clonal size and the V and J genes are those of that table, whereas D and trimming came from the DNA. Here the sample spans about 160,000 clones, 87% being singletons. The data belong to a study of blood T cell repertoires in COVID-19. The overall study: From T cells, B-cell-depleted T cells, or PBMCs came the material, which was cDNA or gDNA.

Germline-derived CDR1 and CDR2 are SNHLY and FYNNEI. Trimming at V came to 8 bases and at J to 7 bases, leaving 15 bases not matched to a gene. This CDR3 is 16 amino acids long. This clonotype was obtained from a man older than 75 with acute or convalescent COVID-19. This rearrangement joins TRBV2 to TRBJ1-3; 9 bases are a match to TRBD1. The material sequenced was peripheral blood. The CDR3 here is CASSTKGTGKINTIYF. CDR3 coding DNA: TGTGCCAGCTCAACAAAAGGGACAGGGAAGATTAACACCATATATTTT. Full variable domain (rest looked up from reference TRBV2 and TRBJ1-3): EPEVTQTPSHQVTQMGQEVILRCVPISNHLYFYWYRQILGQKVEFLVSFYNNEISEKSEIFDDQFSVERPDGSNFTLKIRSTKLEDSAMYFCASSTKGTGKINTIYFGEGSWLTVV.